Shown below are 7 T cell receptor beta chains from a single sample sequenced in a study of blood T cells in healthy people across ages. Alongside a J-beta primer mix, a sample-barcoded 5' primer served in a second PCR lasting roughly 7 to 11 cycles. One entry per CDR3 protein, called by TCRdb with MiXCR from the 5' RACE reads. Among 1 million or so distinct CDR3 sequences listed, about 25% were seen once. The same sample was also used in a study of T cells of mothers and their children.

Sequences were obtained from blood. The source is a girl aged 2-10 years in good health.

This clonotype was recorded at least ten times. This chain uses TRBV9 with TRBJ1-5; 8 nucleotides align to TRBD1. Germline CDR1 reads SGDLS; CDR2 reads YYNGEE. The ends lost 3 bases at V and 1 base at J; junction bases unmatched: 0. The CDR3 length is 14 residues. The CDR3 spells CASSGTGSNQPQHF. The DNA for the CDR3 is TGTGCCAGCAGCGGGACAGGGAGCAATCAGCCCCAGCATTTT. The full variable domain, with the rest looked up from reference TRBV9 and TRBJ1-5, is DSGVTQTPKHLITATGQRVTLRCSPRSGDLSVYWYQQSLDQGLQFLIQYYNGEERAKGNILERFSAQQFPDLHSELNLSSLELGDSALYFCASSGTGSNQPQHFGDGTRLSIL.

The CDR3 here is CASSLSGTGGAFF. The CDR3 coding sequence is TGTGCCAGCAGCTTATCCGGGACAGGGGGCGCTTTCTTT. The rearrangement joins TRBV7-2 to TRBJ1-1; 12 nucleotides line up with TRBD1. The length of the CDR3 is 13 residues. V was pared by 2 bases and J by 11 bases, with 3 bases of the junction left unmatched. Germline CDR1 SGHTA, CDR2 FQGNSA.

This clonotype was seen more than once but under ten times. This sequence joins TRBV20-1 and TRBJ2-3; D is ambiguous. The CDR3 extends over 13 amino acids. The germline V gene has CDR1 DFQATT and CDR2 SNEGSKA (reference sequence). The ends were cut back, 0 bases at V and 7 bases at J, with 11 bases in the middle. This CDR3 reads CSARDPAKYTQYF. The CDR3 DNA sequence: TGCAGTGCTAGAGATCCCGCGAAATATACGCAGTATTTT.

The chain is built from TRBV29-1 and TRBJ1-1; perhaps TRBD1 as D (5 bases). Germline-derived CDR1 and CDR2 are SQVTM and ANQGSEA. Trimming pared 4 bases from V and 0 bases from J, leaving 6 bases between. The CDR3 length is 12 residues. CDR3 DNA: TGCAGCGTTGGACAGCTGAACACTGAAGCTTTCTTT. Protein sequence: CSVGQLNTEAFF. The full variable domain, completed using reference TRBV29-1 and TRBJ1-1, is SAVISQKPSRDICQRGTSLTIQCQVDSQVTMMFWYRQQPGQSLTLIATANQGSEATYESGFVIDKFPISRPNLTFSTLTVSNMSPEDSSIYLCSVGQLNTEAFFGQGTRLTVV.

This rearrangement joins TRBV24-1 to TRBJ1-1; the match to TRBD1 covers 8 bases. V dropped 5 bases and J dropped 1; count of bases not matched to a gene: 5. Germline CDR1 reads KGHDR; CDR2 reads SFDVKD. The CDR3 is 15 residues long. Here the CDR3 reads CATSADDRGNTEAFF. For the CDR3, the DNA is TGTGCCACCAGTGCCGATGACAGGGGGAACACTGAAGCTTTCTTT.

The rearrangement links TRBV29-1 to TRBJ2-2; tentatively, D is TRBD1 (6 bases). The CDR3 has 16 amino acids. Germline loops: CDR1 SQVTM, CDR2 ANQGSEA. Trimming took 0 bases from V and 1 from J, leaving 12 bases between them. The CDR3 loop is CSVEDRDNVNTGELFF. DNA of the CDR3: TGCAGCGTTGAAGACCGGGACAACGTGAACACCGGGGAGCTGTTTTTT.

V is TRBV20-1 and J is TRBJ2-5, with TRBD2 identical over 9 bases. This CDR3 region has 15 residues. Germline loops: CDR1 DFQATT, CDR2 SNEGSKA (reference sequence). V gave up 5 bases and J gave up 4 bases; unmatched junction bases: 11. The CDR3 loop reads CSAFLTSGTPETQYF. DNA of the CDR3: TGCAGTGCTTTCCTGACTAGCGGAACTCCAGAGACCCAGTACTTC.